The rows below give T cell receptor beta chains drawn from one sample of a study of blood T cell repertoires in COVID-19. The assay was immunoSEQ multiplex PCR, and TCRdb's table has in-frame clones only and misses some. Of about 140,000 clones listed, roughly 79% are singletons. Sequencing was performed on PBMCs or T cells enriched from blood (not recorded which). The origin of the receptors is a woman aged 45-65 years who had recovered from COVID-19. Each CDR3 is given with its conserved first and last residue. Each record gives: D gene, J gene, V gene, clone size, CDR3 DNA, CDR3 protein. A D gene is named only where the DNA matches it firmly. The size entry is marked missing in some rows and otherwise reads once, few, many or a size class.

TRBD1 | TRBJ1-5 | TRBV7-2 | - | TGTGCCAGCAGTCGTACAGGGGAATGGAGACAGCCCCAGCATTTT | CASSRTGEWRQPQHF
- | TRBJ1-1 | TRBV9 | once | TGTGCCAGCGGGAGGGAAGGTTTTAACACTGAAGCTTTCTTT | CASGREGFNTEAFF
TRBD2 | TRBJ2-7 | TRBV2 | - | TGTGCCAGCAGGCCCCTAGCGGGGGGGGAGGAGCAGTACTTC | CASRPLAGGEEQYF
- | TRBJ2-4 | TRBV5-6 | - | TGTGCCAGCAGCCCTGGGTTAGCTGTTGACATTCAGTACTTC | CASSPGLAVDIQYF
TRBD2 | TRBJ2-5 | TRBV2 | once | TGTGCCAGCAGTCCTCCGCGGGAGGTGCCCCAGTACTTC | CASSPPREVPQYF
- | TRBJ1-1 | TRBV7-2 | - | TGTGCCAGCAGCTTAGGGGACACTTGGGGGAACACTGAAGCTTTCTTT | CASSLGDTWGNTEAFF
TRBD1 | TRBJ2-1 | TRBV6-5 | - | TGTGCCAGCATGGGACAGGGGGCATTCAATGAGCAGTTCTTC | CASMGQGAFNEQFF
- | TRBJ1-1 | TRBV3-1/TRBV3-2 | - | TGTGCCAGCAGCGACTACGGAGTGAACACTGAAGCTTTCTTT | CASSDYGVNTEAFF
- | TRBJ1-2 | TRBV30 | - | TGTGCCTGGAGTGTAAATGCCGGACAGTTCACCTTC | CAWSVNAGQFTF
- | TRBJ2-1 | TRBV11-3 | few | TGTGCCAGCAGCACGTTTAGAAAGGGGAATGAGCAGTTCTTC | CASSTFRKGNEQFF
- | TRBJ2-3 | TRBV9 | - | TGTGCCAGCAGCCCCAGGCAGGCAGGCGGGACAGATACGCAGTATTTT | CASSPRQAGGTDTQYF
- | TRBJ2-7 | TRBV21-1 | - | TGTGCCAGCAGCAAAGGGAACAGGGATTACGAGCAGTACTTC | CASSKGNRDYEQYF
- | TRBJ2-5 | TRBV5-1 | - | TGCGCCAGCAGCTTGGGGGGGACAAACCAAGAGACCCAGTACTTC | CASSLGGTNQETQYF
- | TRBJ1-2 | TRBV5-4 | - | TGTGCCAGCAGCTACGGACTCTCCTACACCTTC | CASSYGLSYTF
TRBD2 | TRBJ2-2 | TRBV3-1/TRBV3-2 | - | TGTGCCAGCAGCCCGAACCAGCGGGGGGTTACCGGGGAGCTGTTTTTT | CASSPNQRGVTGELFF
TRBD1 | TRBJ1-1 | TRBV3-1/TRBV3-2 | - | TGTGCCAGCAGCCAGGACAGGGACACTGAAGCTTTCTTT | CASSQDRDTEAFF